This entry lists 29 T cell receptor beta chains sequenced from one sample in a study of CD8+CD57+ T cells in acquired aplastic anemia. The use of genomic DNA as template underpinned the TCR beta VDJ and CDR3 profiling. TCRdb re-called the reads with MiXCR, one entry per CDR3 protein. The sample gives around 170,000 distinct CDR3 sequences, about three fifths of which show up once; less than 55% is in the top ten. Material: sorted CD4+, CD8+, or CD8+CD57+ T cells (not recorded which) from PBMCs. The receptors shown here come from a human donor in good health.

The chain links TRBV15 to TRBJ2-7; a possible D gene is TRBD2 (6 bases). V was cut by 5 bases and J by 0 bases, with 14 bases left in between. This CDR3 spans 15 amino acids. Germline V gives CDR1 LNHNV, CDR2 YYDKDF (reference sequence). The CDR3 region is CATSPGVAPSYEQYF. The CDR3 DNA reads as TGTGCCACCAGCCCGGGGGTAGCGCCCTCCTACGAGCAGTACTTC.

Remarks on this clonotype: The germline gene is not matched at one end of the junction; a read error may be the cause. The gene calls are TRBV5-1 and TRBJ1-1; 9 bases match TRBD1. The CDR3 runs 19 residues. Germline V gene data show CDR1 as SGHRS and CDR2 as YFSETQ. DNA of the CDR3: TGTGCCAGCAGCGCCCGGGACAGGGAAGTAGGCCGGATGAACACTGAAGCTTTCTTT. Its translation: CASSARDREVGRMNTEAFF.

The table lists this clonotype with many counts. This chain connects TRBV7-8 to TRBJ1-5, with TRBD1 as a possible D gene (5 bases). This CDR3 contains 14 residues. CDR1 and CDR2 (germline): SGHVS, FQNEAQ. V shed 3 bases and J shed 7 bases, with 13 bases lying between them. In DNA form, the CDR3 reads TGTGCCAGCAGCTTGGAAGGGGCTGGGCAGCCCCAGCATTTT. Encoded protein: CASSLEGAGQPQHF.

DNA of the CDR3: TGTGCCAGCAGCTCATTAGCGGGGGTGGAGGGATATACGCAGTATTTT. It yields the protein CASSSLAGVEGYTQYF. The chain combines TRBV7-9 with TRBJ2-3; 9 bases align to TRBD2. The CDR3 sequence is 16 residues long. J lost 7 bases, V lost 4 bases, and 12 bases had no gene match. Germline CDR1 reads SEHNR; CDR2 reads FQNEAQ (reference sequence).

The rearrangement uses TRBV12-3 or TRBV12-4 and TRBJ2-7, with 10 bases identical to TRBD2. The CDR3 loop spans 15 amino acids. J was trimmed by 7 bases and V by 5 bases; bases with no gene match: 11. The CDR3 sequence: CASSPPLAGENEQYF. The DNA for the CDR3 is TGTGCCAGCAGTCCCCCTCTAGCGGGGGAAAATGAGCAGTACTTC.

The rearrangement joins TRBV7-2 to TRBJ2-3; TRBD2 agrees at 9 bases. V lost 8 bases to trimming and J lost 2 bases; unmatched junction nucleotides: 17. This CDR3 is built from 18 residues. The germline CDR1 and CDR2 sequences are SGHTA and FQGNSA. The CDR3 reads CASVGHILAGELTDTQYF. For the CDR3, the DNA is TGTGCCAGCGTGGGTCACATTTTAGCGGGAGAGCTCACAGATACGCAGTATTTT. The full variable domain, completed using reference TRBV7-2 and TRBJ2-3, is GAGVSQSPSNKVTEKGKDVELRCDPISGHTALYWYRQSLGQGLEFLIYFQGNSAPDKSGLPSDRFSAERTGGSVSTLTIQRTQQEDSAVYLCASVGHILAGELTDTQYFGPGTRLTVL.

The count of this clonotype is one. The CDR3 end shows no conserved phenylalanine or tryptophan, and so a read error is likely. J is TRBJ2-3 and V is TRBV2; 7 bases agree with TRBD2. Germline CDR1 reads SNHLY; CDR2 reads FYNNEI. The CDR3 has 14 amino acids. The V segment lost 10 bases and the J segment 2 bases; nucleotides outside the gene matches: 9. In nucleotides, the CDR3 is TGTGCCACTAATGCGGGGGTAGTCACAGATACGCAGTATCTT. Translating it yields CATNAGVVTDTQYL.

The chain carries TRBV9 and TRBJ2-6, with 8 bases identical to TRBD1. V gave up 3 bases and J gave up 12 bases; unmatched junction bases: 8. CDR1 SGDLS and CDR2 YYNGEE come from the germline V gene. CDR3 size: 14 residues. CDR3 bases: TGTGCCAGCAGCGGGACAGGGCCCCACAGCGTCCTGACTTTC. The encoded protein is CASSGTGPHSVLTF.

This chain joins TRBV2 and TRBJ2-1; 10 bases match TRBD1. The ends lost 5 bases at V and 0 bases at J; junction bases unmatched: 4. Germline values: CDR1 SNHLY, CDR2 FYNNEI. CDR3 size: 16 residues. CDR3 loop: CASSSDRGYSYNEQFF. For the CDR3, the DNA is TGTGCCAGCAGTTCGGACAGGGGGTACTCCTACAATGAGCAGTTCTTC.

This sequence joins TRBV25-1 and TRBJ1-3; no reliable D call. The CDR3 consists of 15 residues. The V end was cut by 4 bases, the J end by 1 base, with 11 bases between. Germline assignment: CDR1 MGHDK and CDR2 SYGVNS. The CDR3 nucleotides read TGTGCCAGCAGTGCGTCATTTCTGTCTGGAAACACCATATATTTT. Its protein is CASSASFLSGNTIYF.

Concerning this clonotype itself: At one end the junction does not follow the germline gene, possibly because of a read error. This rearrangement joins TRBV7-6 to TRBJ2-3, with D perhaps TRBD2 (6 bases). This CDR3 has 15 residues. Germline lookup yields CDR1 SGHVS and CDR2 FNYEAQ. The CDR3 loop reads CASSLARGYWDAQYF. DNA of the CDR3: TGTGCCAGCAGCCTAGCGAGAGGGTATTGGGATGCGCAGTATTTT.

V is TRBV20-1 and J is TRBJ1-6; D unclear. This CDR3 is 12 amino acids long. The germline V gene encodes CDR1 DFQATT and CDR2 SNEGSKA (reference sequence). Trimming cost V 4 bases and J 8 bases, with 9 bases left between them. The CDR3 bases are TGCAGTGCTACGTGGACCCATTCACCCCTCCACTTT. Amino acids: CSATWTHSPLHF.

The chain carries TRBV5-1 and TRBJ1-6; 7 bases are shared with TRBD1. The CDR3 spans 15 residues. Germline-derived CDR1 and CDR2 are SGHRS and YFSETQ. The junction had 1 base not matched to a gene; V was cut back by 3 bases and J by 1 base. DNA for the CDR3: TGCGCCAGCAGCTCGGGACAGTCCTATAATTCACCCCTCCACTTT. Protein product: CASSSGQSYNSPLHF.

The table lists this clonotype with many counts. This chain uses TRBV4-1 with TRBJ2-3; 11 bases fit TRBD2. Unmatched junction bases numbered 8, after V lost 4 bases and J lost 5 bases. The CDR3 is 16 residues long. Germline lookup yields CDR1 MGHRA and CDR2 YSYEKL. The CDR3, as DNA: TGCGCCAGCAGCCTAGCCCCTAGCGGGAGGCAAGATACGCAGTATTTT. Its protein is CASSLAPSGRQDTQYF.

Note on this clonotype: This may be a read error: a much more frequent sequence differs by one nucleotide. The conserved final phenylalanine or tryptophan is absent from the CDR3, which likely points to a read error. The rearrangement links TRBV6-5 to TRBJ2-2, with 7 bases lining up with TRBD2. CDR1 and CDR2 from the germline V gene are MNHEY and SVGAGI. This CDR3 has 12 amino acids. Germline trimming cut 8 bases from V and 8 bases from J; bases unmatched to any gene: 5. The DNA of the CDR3 is TGTGCCAGCTCGCGGGGAGGGGGGGAGCTGTTTCTT. Translated: CASSRGGGELFL.

The rearrangement links TRBV6-5 to TRBJ2-5, with D perhaps matching TRBD2 (5 bases). The germline V gene encodes CDR1 MNHEY and CDR2 SVGAGI. The CDR3 runs 11 residues. V was clipped by 11 bases and J by 7 bases, with 14 bases between them. The CDR3: CAARLDWTQYF. Written as DNA, the CDR3 is TGTGCCGCCAGGTTGGACTGGACCCAGTACTTC.

This clonotype was found a few times. The chain employs TRBV5-1 and TRBJ2-7; 8 positions match TRBD1. After removal of 2 bases from V and 1 base from J, the junction contained 8 bases not matched to a gene. The germline V gene has CDR1 SGHRS and CDR2 YFSETQ. The CDR3 runs to 16 residues. CDR3 residues: CASSFAGGAGSYEQYF. The CDR3 DNA is TGCGCCAGCAGCTTCGCAGGGGGCGCGGGTTCCTACGAGCAGTACTTC. Full variable domain (outside the CDR3, taken from reference TRBV5-1 and TRBJ2-7): KAGVTQTPRYLIKTRGQQVTLSCSPISGHRSVSWYQQTPGQGLQFLFEYFSETQRNKGNFPGRFSGRQFSNSRSEMNVSTLELGDSALYLCASSFAGGAGSYEQYFGPGTRLTVT.

This clonotype was seen many times. The chain has TRBV12-3 or TRBV12-4 and TRBJ2-5, with D perhaps TRBD1 (6 bases). V lost 6 bases and J lost 4, with 15 bases in between. The CDR3 sequence is 14 residues long. CDR3 in DNA: TGTGCCAGCAGCCAAACCCTACAGGGAGAGACCCAGTACTTC. Translation gives CASSQTLQGETQYF.

This clonotype was counted between two and nine times. The gene calls are TRBV7-3 and TRBJ1-1; no reliable D call. CDR1 and CDR2 from the germline V gene are SGHTA and FQGTGA. The V end lost 6 bases, the J end lost 1 base, and 12 bases lay between the germline ends. This CDR3 region has 14 residues. The CDR3 region has the DNA TGTGCCAGCAGTTCAGTGGGATCGAACACTGAAGCTTTCTTT. Translating gives CASSSVGSNTEAFF.

This clonotype was recorded many times. The CDR3 DNA reads as TGTGCCAGCAGCTTAGCTAGCGGGTGGATCTACGAGCAGTACTTC. Translated, it gives CASSLASGWIYEQYF. The rearrangement joins TRBV7-6 to TRBJ2-7; 7 positions agree with TRBD2. V was clipped by 0 bases and J by 3 bases; unmatched bases: 5. Germline CDR1 is SGHVS and CDR2 is FNYEAQ. CDR3 length: 15 residues.

The rearrangement links TRBV20-1 to TRBJ1-1; D is perhaps TRBD1 (6 bases). Germline values: CDR1 DFQATT, CDR2 SNEGSKA (reference sequence). V lost 5 bases and J lost 1, with 14 bases in between. This CDR3 region has 14 residues. The CDR3 sequence: CSAFKRTANTEAFF. The CDR3 DNA reads as TGCAGTGCTTTTAAAAGGACAGCGAACACTGAAGCTTTCTTT.

To note about this clonotype: A clone one base away is much larger, so this may be a read error. The chain carries TRBV30 and TRBJ2-7; D is perhaps TRBD1 (6 bases). This CDR3 spans 14 amino acids. Per the germline V gene, CDR1 is GTSNPN and CDR2 is SVGIG (reference sequence). V shed 0 bases and J shed 2 bases, with 11 bases lying between them. CDR3 amino acids: CAWSVGAGAYEQYF. The CDR3 DNA follows: TGTGCCTGGAGTGTAGGGGCAGGGGCCTACGAGCAGTACTTC.

The chain has TRBV3-1 and TRBJ1-5; D not certain. The germline CDR1 and CDR2 sequences are LGHDT and YNNKEL (reference sequence). V was cut by 5 bases and J by 7 bases, with 9 bases left in between. There are 12 residues in the CDR3. The CDR3 DNA sequence: TGTGCCAGCAGCACACTGGGACAGCCCCAGCATTTT. Its translation: CASSTLGQPQHF.

The CDR3 DNA reads TGTGCCAGCAGCTGGACACAGAACTACGAGCAGTACTTC. Encoded protein: CASSWTQNYEQYF. The chain employs TRBV7-6 and TRBJ2-7, with D possibly matching TRBD1 (5 bases). The length of the CDR3 is 13 residues. Germline V lookup: CDR1 SGHVS, CDR2 FNYEAQ. Trimming cost V 4 bases and J 3 bases, with 10 bases left between them.

This clonotype was detected only a few times. The chain links TRBV20-1 to TRBJ2-5; D unresolved. V lost 0 bases and J 1 base, leaving 9 bases between the germline ends. Germline V gives CDR1 DFQATT, CDR2 SNEGSKA (reference sequence). This CDR3 contains 14 residues. This CDR3 reads CSARDESAQETQYF. CDR3 sequence (DNA): TGCAGTGCTAGAGATGAGAGCGCCCAAGAGACCCAGTACTTC.

CDR3: CASKEGQATPNTIYF. As DNA, the CDR3 is TGTGCCAGCAAGGAGGGACAGGCAACTCCGAACACCATATATTTT. This rearrangement joins TRBV12-3 or TRBV12-4 to TRBJ1-3; 8 positions agree with TRBD1. V shed 7 bases, J shed 7 bases, and the junction held 12 bases outside the gene matches. The CDR3 is 15 amino acids.

The chain couples TRBV9 to TRBJ2-6, with a weak D call TRBD2 (6 bases). V lost 0 bases to trimming and J lost 13 bases, with 8 bases between them. CDR1 and CDR2 from the germline V gene are SGDLS and YYNGEE. The CDR3 length is 12 residues. Here the CDR3 DNA reads TGTGCCAGCAGCGTAGGCCTAGCGGTCCTGACTTTC. Its protein product is CASSVGLAVLTF.

The chain joins TRBV29-1 to TRBJ2-7; 9 positions agree with TRBD1. V was pared by 4 bases and J by 2 bases, with 3 bases of the junction left unmatched. Germline V gene data show CDR1 as SQVTM and CDR2 as ANQGSEA. This CDR3 region has 13 residues. CDR3 sequence reads: CSVARDRAYEQYF. The CDR3 coding sequence is TGCAGCGTTGCCCGGGACAGGGCCTACGAGCAGTACTTC.

The V call is TRBV7-2, the J call TRBJ2-1, with unresolved D. The V end lost 1 base, the J end lost 10 bases, and 8 bases lay between the germline ends. The CDR3 extends over 12 amino acids. Germline assignment: CDR1 SGHTA and CDR2 FQGNSA. Here the CDR3 reads CASSLGHYEQFF. The CDR3 bases are TGTGCCAGCAGCTTAGGCCACTACGAGCAGTTCTTC.